Included here is one T cell receptor beta chain sequence, with context. The data stem from a study of blood T cell repertoires in COVID-19. Study as a whole: Acute and convalescent COVID-19 samples came from the United States, Italy and Spain. Sources were T cells, B-cell-depleted T cells, or PBMCs; the material itself was cDNA or gDNA.

The length of the CDR3 is 15 residues. Trimming shortened V by 5 bases and J by 6 bases, and 18 bases separated the two germline ends. Looked up from germline, CDR1 is SEHNR and CDR2 is FQNEAQ (reference sequence). Original methodology: By means of reference gene primer amplification, nucleated cell counts were estimated. The method was immunoSEQ multiplex PCR; TCRdb's version includes in-frame clones alone and lacks a portion of them. That table gives V, J and clone size, and the DNA gave D and trimming. The sample includes around 170,000 clones, approximately 74% of them seen just once. This clonotype was obtained from a woman of 80 years or more with acute or convalescent COVID-19. The sequencing input was peripheral blood. This chain uses TRBV7-9 with TRBJ2-3, with D tentatively TRBD1 (6 bases). In DNA, the CDR3 is TGTGCCAGCAGCCCGGGGACAAGTCTGGAGGATACGCAGTATTTT. Translating it yields CASSPGTSLEDTQYF.